The present T cell receptor beta chain was sequenced within a study of regulatory T cells in long-lasting Graves disease. Study-level results: Persistent disease was associated with favored TRBV28 usage and with favored use of TRBJ1-2 and TRBJ2-5.

Time point meaning: newly diagnosed GD, antithyroid drugs for less than 3 months. The TCR library was prepared using RNA isolated from PBMCs. It was by American Thyroid Association guidelines that Graves' disease was diagnosed. CDR3 regions were amplified by Arm-PCR using iRepertoire HTBI primers to build TCR beta libraries. TCRdb used MiXCR to reprocess the multiplex PCR reads, holding one entry per CDR3 protein. The sample shows roughly 420,000 distinct CDR3 sequences, approximately 16% of them seen only once. The table lists this clonotype with many counts. Its antigen is undetermined. The germline gives CDR1 KGHDR, CDR2 SFDVKD. This CDR3 contains 20 residues. V dropped 8 bases and J dropped 2; count of bases not matched to a gene: 21. These records were also assigned to another study, of T cells in Graves' hyperthyroidism and ophthalmopathy.

This specimen consisted of peripheral blood mononuclear cells (PBMCs), obtained at new diagnosis, from a patient treated with antithyroid drugs. The chain links TRBV24-1 to TRBJ2-2, with 8 bases that match TRBD2. This receptor was obtained from a woman between 18 and 29 years old with Graves disease. The CDR3 loop is CATNPRGISGSRKNTGELFF. The CDR3 DNA follows: TGTGCCACCAATCCCCGGGGGATAAGCGGGAGCCGCAAAAACACCGGGGAGCTGTTTTTT.